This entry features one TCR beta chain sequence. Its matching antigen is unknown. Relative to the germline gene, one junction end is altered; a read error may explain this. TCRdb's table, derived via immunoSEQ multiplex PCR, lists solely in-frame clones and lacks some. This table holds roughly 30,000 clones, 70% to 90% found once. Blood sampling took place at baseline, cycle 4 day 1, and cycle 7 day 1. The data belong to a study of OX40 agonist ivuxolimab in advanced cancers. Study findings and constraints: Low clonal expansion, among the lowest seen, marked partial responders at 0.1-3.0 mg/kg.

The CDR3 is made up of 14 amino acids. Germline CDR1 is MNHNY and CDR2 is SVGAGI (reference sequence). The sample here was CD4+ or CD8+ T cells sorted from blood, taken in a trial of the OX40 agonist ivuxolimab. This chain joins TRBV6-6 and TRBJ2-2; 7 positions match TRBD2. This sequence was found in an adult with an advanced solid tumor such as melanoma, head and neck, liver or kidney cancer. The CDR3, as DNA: TGCGCCGGGGGGTGGGGCCCGAACACCGGGGAGCTGTTTTTT. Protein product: CAGGWGPNTGELFF.